Below are 8 T cell receptor beta chains sequenced from a single sample in a study of blood T cells in healthy people across ages. Using a J-beta primer mix together with a sample-barcoded 5' primer, a second PCR was run for about 6 to 11 cycles. MiXCR, applied by TCRdb to the 5' RACE reads, yields one record per CDR3 protein. This sample has 600,000 or so distinct CDR3 sequences, with roughly 30% found just once. The sample was blood. These receptor sequences come from a woman older than 75 in good health.

About this clonotype: Since a much larger clone is just one base distant, this may be a read error. The chain uses TRBV5-1 and TRBJ2-2; TRBD2 agrees at 8 bases. CDR3 length equals 13 residues. Germline CDR1 is SGHRS and CDR2 is YFSETQ. This chain's CDR3 is CASRTSSAGERFF. The CDR3, as DNA: TGCGCCAGCCGGACTAGCAGCGCCGGGGAGCGGTTTTTT.

This clonotype was found many times. The chain employs TRBV19 and TRBJ1-2; TRBD1 aligns across 11 bases. Per germline, CDR1 LNHDA and CDR2 SQIVND (reference sequence). V shed 4 bases, J shed 3 bases, and the junction held 1 base outside the gene matches. The CDR3 sequence is 14 residues long. CDR3 bases: TGTGCCAGTAGTAGGACAGGGGGCGACTATGGCTACACCTTC. This gives the protein CASSRTGGDYGYTF.

A few counts support this clonotype. A much larger clonotype is one base distant, so this may be a read error. The chain links TRBV5-5 to TRBJ2-5; D unclear. Looked up from germline, CDR1 is SGHKS and CDR2 is YYEKEE (reference sequence). V was cut by 5 bases and J by 2 bases, with 10 bases left in between. The length of the CDR3 is 13 residues. The CDR3 sequence is CASRGGRQETQYF. CDR3 coding DNA: TGTGCCAGCAGGGGTGGGCGGCAAGAGACCCAGTACTTC.

This clonotype has at least ten counts. The CDR3 DNA sequence: TGCAGTGTGGACGGGACAGTCTCCCCCCATGGCTACACCTTC. Amino acids: CSVDGTVSPHGYTF. The V gene is TRBV20-1, the J gene TRBJ1-2; 7 positions match TRBD1. Germline assignment: CDR1 DFQATT and CDR2 SNEGSKA (reference sequence). V lost 7 bases to trimming and J lost 6 bases; unmatched junction nucleotides: 14. The CDR3 has 14 amino acids.

This clonotype was seen many times. This chain connects TRBV3-1 to TRBJ2-1, with 12 nucleotides matching TRBD2. Trimming cost V 4 bases and J 6 bases; bases outside gene matches: 7. CDR3 size: 16 residues. Germline CDR1 LGHDT, CDR2 YNNKEL (reference sequence). CDR3 bases: TGTGCCAGCAGCCCGCCGGGACTAGCGGGCGTCAATGAGCAGTTCTTC. Translated, it gives CASSPPGLAGVNEQFF.

This clonotype was found a few times. V usage is TRBV27 and J usage is TRBJ1-6; maybe TRBD1 (5 bases). There are 15 residues in the CDR3. In germline, CDR1 is MNHEY, CDR2 SMNVEV (reference sequence). The V and J ends lost 6 bases and 4 bases respectively, with 13 bases between them. This CDR3 reads CASSQLGGYNSPLHF. Written as DNA, the CDR3 is TGTGCCAGCAGCCAACTGGGGGGGTATAATTCACCCCTCCACTTT.

This clonotype was seen many times. The rearrangement links TRBV11-2 to TRBJ2-3; D is perhaps TRBD2 (5 bases). Trimming took off 3 bases at V and 4 bases at J, with 14 bases between the two ends. Germline V gene sequence: CDR1 SGHAT, CDR2 FQNNGV. This CDR3 region has 15 residues. CDR3 loop: CASSFATVGADTQYF. The CDR3 DNA reads TGTGCCAGCAGCTTCGCGACGGTGGGAGCAGATACGCAGTATTTT. The whole variable domain, remainder taken from reference TRBV11-2 and TRBJ2-3, is EAGVAQSPRYKIIEKRQSVAFWCNPISGHATLYWYQQILGQGPKLLIQFQNNGVVDDSQLPKDRFSAERLKGVDSTLKIQPAKLEDSAVYLCASSFATVGADTQYFGPGTRLTVL.

This clonotype was seen ten or more times. Its ends do not fully match the called genes, so a read error is possible. This chain joins TRBV7-2 and TRBJ2-1; 16 nucleotides align to TRBD2. The CDR3 is made up of 15 amino acids. Looked up from germline, CDR1 is SGHTA and CDR2 is FQGNSA. DNA of the CDR3: TGCGCCAGCAGCTTGGGACTAGCGGGGGGGCGCGAGCAGTTCTTC. It encodes CASSLGLAGGREQFF.